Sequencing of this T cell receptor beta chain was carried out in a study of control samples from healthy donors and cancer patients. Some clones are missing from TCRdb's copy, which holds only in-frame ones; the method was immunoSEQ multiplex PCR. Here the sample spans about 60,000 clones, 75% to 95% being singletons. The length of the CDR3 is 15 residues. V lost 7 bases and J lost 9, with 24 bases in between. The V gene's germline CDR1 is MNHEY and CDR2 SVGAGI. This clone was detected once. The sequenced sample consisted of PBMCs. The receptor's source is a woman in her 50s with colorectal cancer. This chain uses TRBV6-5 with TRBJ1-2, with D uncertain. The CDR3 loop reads CASISWISRTNRYTF. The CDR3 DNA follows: TGTGCCAGCATCAGTTGGATATCCAGGACGAATCGCTACACCTTC.